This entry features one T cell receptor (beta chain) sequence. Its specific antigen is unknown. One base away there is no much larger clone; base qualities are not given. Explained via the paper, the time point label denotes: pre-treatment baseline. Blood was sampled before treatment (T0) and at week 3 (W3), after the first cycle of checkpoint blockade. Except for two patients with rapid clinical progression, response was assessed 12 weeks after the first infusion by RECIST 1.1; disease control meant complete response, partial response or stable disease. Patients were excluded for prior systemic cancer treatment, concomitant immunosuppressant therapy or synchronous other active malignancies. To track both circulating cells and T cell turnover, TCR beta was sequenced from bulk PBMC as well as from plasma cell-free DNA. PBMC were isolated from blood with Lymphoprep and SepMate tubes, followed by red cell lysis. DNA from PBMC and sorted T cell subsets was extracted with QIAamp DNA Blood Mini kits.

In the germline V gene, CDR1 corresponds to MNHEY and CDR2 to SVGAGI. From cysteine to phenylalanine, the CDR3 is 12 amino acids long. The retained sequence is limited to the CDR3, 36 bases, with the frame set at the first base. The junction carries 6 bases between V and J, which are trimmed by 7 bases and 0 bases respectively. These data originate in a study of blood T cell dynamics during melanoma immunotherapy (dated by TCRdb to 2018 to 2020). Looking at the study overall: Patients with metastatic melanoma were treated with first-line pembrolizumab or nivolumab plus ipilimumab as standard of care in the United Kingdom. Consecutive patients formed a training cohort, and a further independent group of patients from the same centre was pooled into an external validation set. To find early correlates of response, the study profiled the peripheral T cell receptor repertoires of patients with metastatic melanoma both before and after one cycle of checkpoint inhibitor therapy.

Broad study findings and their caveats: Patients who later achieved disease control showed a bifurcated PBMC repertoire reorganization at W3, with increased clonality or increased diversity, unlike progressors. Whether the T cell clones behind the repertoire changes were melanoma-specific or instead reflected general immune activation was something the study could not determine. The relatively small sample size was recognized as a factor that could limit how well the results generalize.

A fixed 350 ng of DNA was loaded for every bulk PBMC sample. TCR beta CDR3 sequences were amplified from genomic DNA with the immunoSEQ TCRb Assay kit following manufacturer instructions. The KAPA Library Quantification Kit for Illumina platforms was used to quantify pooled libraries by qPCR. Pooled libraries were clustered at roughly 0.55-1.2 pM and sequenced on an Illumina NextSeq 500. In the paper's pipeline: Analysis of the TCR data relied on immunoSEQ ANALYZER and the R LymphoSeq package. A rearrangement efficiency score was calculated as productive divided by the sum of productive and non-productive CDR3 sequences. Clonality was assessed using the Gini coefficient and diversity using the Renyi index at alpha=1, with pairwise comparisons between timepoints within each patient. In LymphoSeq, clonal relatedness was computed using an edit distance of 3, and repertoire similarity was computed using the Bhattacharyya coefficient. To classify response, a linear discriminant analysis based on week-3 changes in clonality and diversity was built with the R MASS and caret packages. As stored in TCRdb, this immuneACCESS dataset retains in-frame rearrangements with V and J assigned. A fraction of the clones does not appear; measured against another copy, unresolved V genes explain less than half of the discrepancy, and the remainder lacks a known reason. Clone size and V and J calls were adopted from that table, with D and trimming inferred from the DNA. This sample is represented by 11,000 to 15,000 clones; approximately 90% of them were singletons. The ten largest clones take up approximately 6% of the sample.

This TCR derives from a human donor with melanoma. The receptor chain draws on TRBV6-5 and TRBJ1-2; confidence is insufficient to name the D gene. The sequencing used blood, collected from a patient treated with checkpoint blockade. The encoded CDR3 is CASKSTNYGYTF. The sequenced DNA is TGTGCCAGCAAGAGTACTAACTATGGCTACACCTTC.